The entry below gives a single T cell receptor beta chain sequence along with its context. Antigen unknown. The data originate from a study of cytomegalovirus exposure and HLA in healthy donors. Findings and limits, study-wide: Data from an earlier analysis indicated that most TCR beta V segments were productive either about 87% or about 30% of the time. Trimming of TCR beta V- and J-genes showed a link, identified in a later analysis, to a missense DCLRE1C variant. Within the data, a cluster of highly shared sequence variants was likely a sequencing artifact.

PCR was performed using 60 Vbeta and 13 Jbeta primers. In the study's own analysis: There were about 80 million unique TCR beta chains by a later count, and around 10 million of them were shared. The data were produced by immunoSEQ multiplex PCR, yet TCRdb's version contains in-frame clones alone and is incomplete. That table is the source of V, J and clone size, and D and trimming were worked out from the DNA. This sample yields 250,000 or so clones, of which about 80% are seen a single time; around 8.6% belongs to the top ten. This TCR came from a woman aged 55-75 years in good health and CMV-seropositive. The specimen sequenced was PBMCs.

CDR3: CASRKGLAGTPGYNEQFF. Written as DNA, the CDR3 is TGTGCCAGCAGGAAGGGACTAGCGGGAACCCCCGGCTACAATGAGCAGTTCTTC. This chain connects TRBV27 to TRBJ2-1; 13 positions match TRBD2. The germline CDR1 and CDR2 sequences are MNHEY and SMNVEV (reference sequence). The CDR3 runs to 18 residues. Losses at the gene ends were 6 bases for V and 3 bases for J; bases not matched to a gene: 11.